This entry features one TCR beta chain sequence. The data originate from a study of shared clonotypes between healthy human individuals. Here immunoSEQ multiplex PCR was the method, and the copy in TCRdb shows in-frame clones only, minus some. The sample has over a million clones; roughly 97% are singletons. From germline, CDR1 is SGHTS and CDR2 YDEGEE. Trimming pared 5 bases from V and 0 bases from J, leaving 12 bases between. CDR3 length: 15 amino acids. The sample comprised naive CD4+ T cells sorted from blood. Subset of the sample: CD45RA+ positively selected. The rearrangement uses TRBV5-8 and TRBJ1-5; D is possibly TRBD1 (6 bases). This receptor was identified in a man aged 30 to 39 in good health. CDR3 sequence (DNA): TGTGCCAGCAGAAAACAGGGAGCTAGCAATCAGCCCCAGCATTTT. It yields the protein CASRKQGASNQPQHF.